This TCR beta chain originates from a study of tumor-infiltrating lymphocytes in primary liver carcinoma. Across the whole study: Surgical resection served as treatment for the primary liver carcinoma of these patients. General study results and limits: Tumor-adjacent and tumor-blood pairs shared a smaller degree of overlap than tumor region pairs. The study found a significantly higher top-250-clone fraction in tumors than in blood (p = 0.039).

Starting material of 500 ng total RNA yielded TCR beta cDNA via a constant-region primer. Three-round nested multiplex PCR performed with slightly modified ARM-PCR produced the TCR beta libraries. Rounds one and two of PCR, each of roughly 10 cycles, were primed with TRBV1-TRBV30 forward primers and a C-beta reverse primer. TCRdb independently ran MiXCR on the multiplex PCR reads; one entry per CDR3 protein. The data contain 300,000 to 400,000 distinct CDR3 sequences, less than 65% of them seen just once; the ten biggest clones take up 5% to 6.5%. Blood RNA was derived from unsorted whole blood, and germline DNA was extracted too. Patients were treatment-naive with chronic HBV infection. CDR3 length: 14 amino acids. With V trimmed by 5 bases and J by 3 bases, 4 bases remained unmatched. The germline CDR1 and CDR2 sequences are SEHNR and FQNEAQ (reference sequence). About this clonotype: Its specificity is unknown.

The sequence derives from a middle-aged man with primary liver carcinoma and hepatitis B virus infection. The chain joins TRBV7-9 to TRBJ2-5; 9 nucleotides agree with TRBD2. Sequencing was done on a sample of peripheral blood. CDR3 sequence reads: CASSPTSGEETQYF. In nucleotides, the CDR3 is TGTGCCAGCAGCCCGACTAGCGGAGAAGAGACCCAGTACTTC.